This TCR beta chain was recovered during a study of graft-versus-host responses after intestinal transplantation. Study background: The whole recipient group had anti-thymocyte globulin induction followed by tacrolimus and steroids for approximately three years. Notes on the study in general: GvH clones surfaced in recipient marrow, some emerging earlier in ileum or blood. Graft-versus-host to host-versus-graft clonal ratios in allografts were high in patients with graft-donor T cell macrochimerism.

About this clone itself: Its antigen is unknown.

The method was immunoSEQ multiplex PCR; TCRdb's version includes in-frame clones alone and lacks a portion of them. The sample includes roughly 38,000 clones, approximately 93% of them seen just once. Germline V gene data show CDR1 as WNHNN and CDR2 as SYGVQD (reference sequence). J was trimmed by 3 bases and V by 11 bases; bases with no gene match: 10. This CDR3 comprises 13 residues. This receptor was taken from a human donor who was the organ donor for an intestinal transplant. The source material was unstimulated CD8+ T cells sorted from spleen or lymph node cells, sampled before transplant. The chain joins TRBV10-1 to TRBJ2-7; TRBD2 agrees at 7 bases. The CDR3 coding sequence is TGCGCCGAGCACCCTAGCGGAATCTACGAGCAGTACTTC. Encoded protein: CAEHPSGIYEQYF.